The entry below describes one T cell receptor (beta chain). Its antigen is undetermined. PCR was performed using 60 Vbeta and 13 Jbeta primers. Sequenced by immunoSEQ multiplex PCR; TCRdb stores in-frame clones only, minus some. The profile shows about 92,000 clones, 60% to 85% of them singletons. This sample is part of a study of cytomegalovirus exposure and HLA in healthy donors. Study-wide results and caveats: An analysis that came later showed most CMV-associated TCR beta chains appearing HLA-restricted. Rarity marked most TCR sequences, yet some public TCRs occurred in many donors. Sequencing depth across donors, presence/absence analyses assumed, was roughly uniform. CMV antigen specificity of three CMV-associated chains was confirmed in vitro.

Germline V gene sequence: CDR1 SGHDT, CDR2 YYEEEE. The CDR3 has 13 amino acids. Trimming cost V 3 bases and J 6 bases; bases outside gene matches: 3. The chain recombines TRBV5-6 with TRBJ1-5; 7 nucleotides match TRBD1. The sample was PBMCs. The sequence derives from a man aged 45-65 years in good health and CMV-seropositive. The CDR3 DNA reads as TGTGCCAGCAGCTCGGGGACAGCTCAGCCCCAGCATTTT. As protein: CASSSGTAQPQHF.